This TCR beta chain appears in the sequencing data of a study of beta chain features in type 1 diabetes. Study-level information: Similarity in age, gender and cell yields was seen between patients and healthy donors. Findings and caveats of the study: TCRB CDR3 length was moderately but significantly reduced in all four CD4+ subsets of Type 1 diabetes patients. Compared to healthy donors, patients appeared to have naive, central memory and Treg TCRB repertoires that were more alike.

The germline CDR1 and CDR2 sequences are SGHRS and YFSETQ. V was cut by 0 bases and J by 0 bases, with 13 bases left in between. The CDR3 runs 17 residues. The table lists this clone with a few counts. Its target is not known. One heparinised blood draw, averaging about 100 mL, came from each donor. A sort by CD45RO/CCR7/CD25/CD127/CD95/CD27 yielded CD4+ naive, central memory, regulatory and stem cell-like memory cells. Expressed TCRB transcripts were sequenced because the isolated RNA had all been reverse transcribed beforehand. The data were produced by immunoSEQ multiplex PCR, yet TCRdb's version contains in-frame clones alone and is incomplete. The sample has 680,000 or so clones, 13% seen once.

The origin of this receptor is a man between 18 and 35 years old with type 1 diabetes. The chain links TRBV5-1 to TRBJ1-3; possible D gene TRBD1, 5 bases. Sequenced: naive CD4+ T cells from blood. CDR3 sequence (DNA): TGCGCCAGCAGCTTGGGTTGGGGCCTCATCTCTGGAAACACCATATATTTT. It encodes CASSLGWGLISGNTIYF.